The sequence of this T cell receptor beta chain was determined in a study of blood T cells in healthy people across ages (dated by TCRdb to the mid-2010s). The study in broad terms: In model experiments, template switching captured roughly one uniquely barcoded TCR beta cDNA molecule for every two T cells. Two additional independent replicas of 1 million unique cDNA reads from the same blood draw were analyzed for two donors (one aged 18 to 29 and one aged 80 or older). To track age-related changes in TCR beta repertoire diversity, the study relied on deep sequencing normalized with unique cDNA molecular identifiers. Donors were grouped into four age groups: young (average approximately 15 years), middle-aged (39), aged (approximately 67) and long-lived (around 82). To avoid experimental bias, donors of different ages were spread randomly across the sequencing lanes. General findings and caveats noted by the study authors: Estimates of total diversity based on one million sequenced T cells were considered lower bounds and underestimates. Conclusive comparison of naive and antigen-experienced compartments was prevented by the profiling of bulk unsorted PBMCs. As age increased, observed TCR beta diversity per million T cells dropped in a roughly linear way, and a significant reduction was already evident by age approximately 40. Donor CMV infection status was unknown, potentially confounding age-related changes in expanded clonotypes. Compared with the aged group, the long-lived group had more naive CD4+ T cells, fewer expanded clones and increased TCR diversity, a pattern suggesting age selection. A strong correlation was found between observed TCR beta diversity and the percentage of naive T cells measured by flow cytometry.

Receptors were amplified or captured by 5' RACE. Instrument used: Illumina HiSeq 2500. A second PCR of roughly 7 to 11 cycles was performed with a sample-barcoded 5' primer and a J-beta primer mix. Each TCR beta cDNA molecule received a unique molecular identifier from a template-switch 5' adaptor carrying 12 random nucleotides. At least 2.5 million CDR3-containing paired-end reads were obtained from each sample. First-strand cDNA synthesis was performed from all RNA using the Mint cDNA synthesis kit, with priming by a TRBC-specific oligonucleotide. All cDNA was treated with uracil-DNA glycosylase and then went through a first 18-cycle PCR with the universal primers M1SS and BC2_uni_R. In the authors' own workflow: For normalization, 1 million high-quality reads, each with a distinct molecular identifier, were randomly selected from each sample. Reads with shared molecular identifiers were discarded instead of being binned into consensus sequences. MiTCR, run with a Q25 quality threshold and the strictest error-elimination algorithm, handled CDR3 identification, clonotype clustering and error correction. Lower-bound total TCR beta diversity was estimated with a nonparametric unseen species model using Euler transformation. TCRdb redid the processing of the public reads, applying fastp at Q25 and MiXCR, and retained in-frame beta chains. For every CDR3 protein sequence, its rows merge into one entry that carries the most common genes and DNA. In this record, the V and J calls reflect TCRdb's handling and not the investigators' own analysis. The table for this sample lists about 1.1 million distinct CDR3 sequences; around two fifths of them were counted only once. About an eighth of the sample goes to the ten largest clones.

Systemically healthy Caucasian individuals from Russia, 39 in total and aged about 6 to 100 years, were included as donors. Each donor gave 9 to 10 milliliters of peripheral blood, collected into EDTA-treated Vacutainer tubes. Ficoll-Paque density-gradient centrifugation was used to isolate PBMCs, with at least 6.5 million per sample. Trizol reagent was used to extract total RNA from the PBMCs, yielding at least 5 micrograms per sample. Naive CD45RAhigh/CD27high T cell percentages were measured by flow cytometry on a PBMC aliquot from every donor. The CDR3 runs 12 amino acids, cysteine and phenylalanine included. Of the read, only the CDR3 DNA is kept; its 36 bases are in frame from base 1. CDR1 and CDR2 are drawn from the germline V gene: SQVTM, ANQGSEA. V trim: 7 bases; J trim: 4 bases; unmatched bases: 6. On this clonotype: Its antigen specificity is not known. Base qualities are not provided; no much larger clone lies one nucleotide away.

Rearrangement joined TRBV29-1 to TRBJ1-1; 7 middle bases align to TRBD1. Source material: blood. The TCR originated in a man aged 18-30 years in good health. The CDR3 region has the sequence CSADREGTEAFF. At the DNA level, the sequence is TGCAGCGCTGACAGGGAGGGCACTGAAGCTTTCTTT.